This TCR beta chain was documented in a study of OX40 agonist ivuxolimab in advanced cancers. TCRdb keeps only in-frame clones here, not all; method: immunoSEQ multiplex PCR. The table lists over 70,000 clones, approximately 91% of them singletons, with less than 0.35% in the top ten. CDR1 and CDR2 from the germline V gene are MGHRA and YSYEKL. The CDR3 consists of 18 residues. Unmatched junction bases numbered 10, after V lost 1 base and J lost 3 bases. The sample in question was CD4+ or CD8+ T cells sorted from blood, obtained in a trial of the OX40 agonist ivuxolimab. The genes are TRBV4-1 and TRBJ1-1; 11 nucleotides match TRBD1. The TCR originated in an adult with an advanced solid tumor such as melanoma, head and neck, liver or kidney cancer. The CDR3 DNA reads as TGCGCCAGCAGCCAAGGACCCGGACAGGGGGCGCGTGACACTGAAGCTTTCTTT. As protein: CASSQGPGQGARDTEAFF.